Below are 5 T cell receptor beta chains sequenced from a single sample in a study of OX40 agonist ivuxolimab in advanced cancers. TCRdb's table, derived via immunoSEQ multiplex PCR, lists solely in-frame clones and lacks some. The sample has tens of thousands of clones; roughly 80% are singletons. The sequencing used CD4+ or CD8+ T cells sorted from blood, collected in a trial of the OX40 agonist ivuxolimab. All receptors come from an adult with an advanced solid tumor such as melanoma, head and neck, liver or kidney cancer.

The chain is built from TRBV19 and TRBJ1-4; TRBD1 agrees at 7 bases. The CDR3 is made up of 12 amino acids. Germline V lookup: CDR1 LNHDA, CDR2 SQIVND (reference sequence). V shed 5 bases and J 10 bases; nucleotides not matched to a gene: 4. As DNA, the CDR3 is TGTGCCAGTAGTCTACGACAGGGAAAACTGTTTTTT. Its protein is CASSLRQGKLFF.

V is TRBV5-1 and J is TRBJ1-5; D is undetermined. The V gene's germline CDR1 is SGHRS and CDR2 YFSETQ. The CDR3 runs 13 residues. V was shortened by 4 bases and J by 2 bases, with 7 bases between the two germline ends. CDR3 sequence reads: CASSKEGNQPQHF. The CDR3, as DNA: TGCGCCAGCAGCAAGGAGGGCAATCAGCCCCAGCATTTT.

The V call is TRBV28, the J call TRBJ1-1; D gene ambiguous. The CDR3 has 14 amino acids. The V gene's germline CDR1 is MDHEN and CDR2 SYDVKM. Deletions cut 2 bases from V and 1 base from J, with 8 bases between. The CDR3 sequence: CASSLRPPNTEAFF. The CDR3 nucleotides read TGTGCCAGCAGTTTAAGACCCCCGAACACTGAAGCTTTCTTT. The full variable domain, in which reference TRBV28 and TRBJ1-1 provide the parts outside the CDR3, is DVKVTQSSRYLVKRTGEKVFLECVQDMDHENMFWYRQDPGLGLRLIYFSYDVKMKEKGDIPEGYSVSREKKERFSLILESASTNQTSMYLCASSLRPPNTEAFFGQGTRLTVV.

This clone showed up just a few times. J is TRBJ2-5 and V is TRBV6-5; D not certain. Trimming removed 2 bases at V and 4 bases at J, with 8 bases between. This CDR3 region has 13 residues. Per germline, CDR1 MNHEY and CDR2 SVGAGI. CDR3 protein: CASSYASAETQYF. The CDR3, as DNA: TGTGCCAGCAGTTACGCTAGTGCAGAGACCCAGTACTTC.

The V and J genes are TRBV29-1 and TRBJ2-3; 7 bases agree with TRBD1. Germline trimming cut 4 bases from V and 4 bases from J; bases unmatched to any gene: 5. CDR1 and CDR2 (germline): SQVTM, ANQGSEA. This CDR3 has 13 amino acids. CDR3 coding DNA: TGCAGCGTTGGGACAGGTTATGCAGATACGCAGTATTTT. It is translated as CSVGTGYADTQYF.